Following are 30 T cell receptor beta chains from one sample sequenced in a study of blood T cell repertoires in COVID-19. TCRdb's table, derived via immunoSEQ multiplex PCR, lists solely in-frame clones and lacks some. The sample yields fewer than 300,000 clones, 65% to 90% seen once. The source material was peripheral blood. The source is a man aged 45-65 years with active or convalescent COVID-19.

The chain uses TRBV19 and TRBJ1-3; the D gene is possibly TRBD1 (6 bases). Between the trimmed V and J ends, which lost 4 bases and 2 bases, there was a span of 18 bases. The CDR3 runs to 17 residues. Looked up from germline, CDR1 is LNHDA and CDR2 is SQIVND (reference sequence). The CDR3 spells CASSTFPTGRAGNTIYF. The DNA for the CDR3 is TGTGCCAGTAGTACCTTCCCTACAGGGAGGGCTGGAAACACCATATATTTT.

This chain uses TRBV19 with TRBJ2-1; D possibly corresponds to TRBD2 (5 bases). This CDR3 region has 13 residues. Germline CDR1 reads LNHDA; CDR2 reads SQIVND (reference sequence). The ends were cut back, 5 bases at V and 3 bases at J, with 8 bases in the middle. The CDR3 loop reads CASSSRGYNEQFF. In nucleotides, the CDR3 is TGTGCCAGTAGTTCCCGGGGCTACAATGAGCAGTTCTTC. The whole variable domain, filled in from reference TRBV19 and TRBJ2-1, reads DGGITQSPKYLFRKEGQNVTLSCEQNLNHDAMYWYRQDPGQGLRLIYYSQIVNDFQKGDIAEGYSVSREKKESFPLTVTSAQKNPTAFYLCASSSRGYNEQFFGPGTRLTVL.

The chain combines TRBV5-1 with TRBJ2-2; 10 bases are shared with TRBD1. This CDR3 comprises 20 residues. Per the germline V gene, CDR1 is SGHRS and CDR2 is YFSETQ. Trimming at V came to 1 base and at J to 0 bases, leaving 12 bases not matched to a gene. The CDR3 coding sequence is TGCGCCAGCAGCTTGCATCCGGGACAGGGGTCCGCCGCGAACACCGGGGAGCTGTTTTTT. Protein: CASSLHPGQGSAANTGELFF. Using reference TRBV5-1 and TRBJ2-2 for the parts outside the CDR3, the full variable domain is KAGVTQTPRYLIKTRGQQVTLSCSPISGHRSVSWYQQTPGQGLQFLFEYFSETQRNKGNFPGRFSGRQFSNSRSEMNVSTLELGDSALYLCASSLHPGQGSAANTGELFFGEGSRLTVL.

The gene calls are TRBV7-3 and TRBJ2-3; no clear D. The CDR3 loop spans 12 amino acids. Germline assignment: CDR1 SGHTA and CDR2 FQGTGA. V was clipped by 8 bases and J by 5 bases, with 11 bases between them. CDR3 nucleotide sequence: TGTGCCAGCGGTAATCTCGGAGATACGCAGTATTTT. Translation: CASGNLGDTQYF.

CDR3 DNA: TGTGCCAGTAGTATAGTTGACGGGAGAGAAAATCAGCCCCAGCATTTT. This sequence encodes CASSIVDGRENQPQHF. The V gene is TRBV19, the J gene TRBJ1-5; no firm D call. V lost 1 base to trimming and J lost 4 bases, with 14 bases between them. CDR1 is LNHDA and CDR2 is SQIVND in the germline V gene (reference sequence). There are 16 residues in the CDR3.

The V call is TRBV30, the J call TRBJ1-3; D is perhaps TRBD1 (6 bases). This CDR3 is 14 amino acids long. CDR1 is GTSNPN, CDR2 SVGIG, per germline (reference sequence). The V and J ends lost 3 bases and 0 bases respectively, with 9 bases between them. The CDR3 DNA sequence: TGTGCCTGGAGGGGAGGGGGCTCTGGAAACACCATATATTTT. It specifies CAWRGGGSGNTIYF.

The CDR3 nucleotides read TGTGCCAGCCATAAGGGACTTACCCGGGCTGACAATGAGCAGTTCTTC. Translated: CASHKGLTRADNEQFF. The chain links TRBV19 to TRBJ2-1, with D possibly TRBD2 on 6 matching bases. V was pared by 9 bases and J by 5 bases, with 23 bases between. Germline CDR1 is LNHDA and CDR2 is SQIVND (reference sequence). The CDR3 covers 16 residues.

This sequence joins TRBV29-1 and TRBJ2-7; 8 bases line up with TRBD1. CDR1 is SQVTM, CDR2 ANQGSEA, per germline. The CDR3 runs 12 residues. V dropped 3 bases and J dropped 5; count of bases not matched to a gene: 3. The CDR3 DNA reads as TGCAGCGTTGAGGCAGGGGGCCACGAGCAGTACTTC. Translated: CSVEAGGHEQYF.

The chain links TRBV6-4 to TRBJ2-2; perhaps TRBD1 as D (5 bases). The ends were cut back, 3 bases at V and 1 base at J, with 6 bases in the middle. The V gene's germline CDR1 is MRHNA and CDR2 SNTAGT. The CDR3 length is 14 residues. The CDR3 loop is CASSEQENTGELFF. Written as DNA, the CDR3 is TGTGCCAGCAGTGAACAGGAGAACACCGGGGAGCTGTTTTTT.

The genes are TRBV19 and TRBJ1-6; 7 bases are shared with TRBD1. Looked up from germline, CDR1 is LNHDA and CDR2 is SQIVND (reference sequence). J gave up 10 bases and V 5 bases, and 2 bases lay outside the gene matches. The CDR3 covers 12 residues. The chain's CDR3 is CASSHRGSPLHF. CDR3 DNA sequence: TGTGCCAGTAGTCACAGGGGCTCACCCCTCCACTTT.

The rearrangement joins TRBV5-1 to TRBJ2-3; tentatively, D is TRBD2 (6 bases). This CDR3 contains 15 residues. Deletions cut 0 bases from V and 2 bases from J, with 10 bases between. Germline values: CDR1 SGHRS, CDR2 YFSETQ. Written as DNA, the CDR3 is TGCGCCAGCAGCTTGGCGCTAGCGAACACAGATACGCAGTATTTT. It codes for CASSLALANTDTQYF.

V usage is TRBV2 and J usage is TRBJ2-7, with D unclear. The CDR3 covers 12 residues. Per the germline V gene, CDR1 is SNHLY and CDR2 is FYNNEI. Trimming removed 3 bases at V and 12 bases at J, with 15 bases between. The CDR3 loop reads CASSDALKALYF. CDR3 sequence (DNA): TGTGCCAGCAGTGACGCGTTGAAAGCATTGTACTTC.

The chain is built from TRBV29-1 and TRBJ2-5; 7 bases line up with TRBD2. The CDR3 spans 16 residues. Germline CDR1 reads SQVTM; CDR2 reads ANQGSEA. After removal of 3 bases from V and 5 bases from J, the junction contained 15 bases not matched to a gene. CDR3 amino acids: CSVDNGLAEWGETQYF. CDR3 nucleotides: TGCAGCGTTGATAATGGCCTAGCGGAGTGGGGGGAGACCCAGTACTTC. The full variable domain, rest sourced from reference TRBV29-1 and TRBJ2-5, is SAVISQKPSRDICQRGTSLTIQCQVDSQVTMMFWYRQQPGQSLTLIATANQGSEATYESGFVIDKFPISRPNLTFSTLTVSNMSPEDSSIYLCSVDNGLAEWGETQYFGPGTRLLVL.

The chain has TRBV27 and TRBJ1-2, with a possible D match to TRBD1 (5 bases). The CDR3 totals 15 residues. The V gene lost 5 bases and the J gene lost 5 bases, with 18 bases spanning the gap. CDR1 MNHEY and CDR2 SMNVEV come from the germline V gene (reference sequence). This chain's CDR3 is CASSPRSAGGYGYTF. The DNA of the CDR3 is TGTGCCAGCAGTCCCCGAAGCGCCGGGGGGTATGGCTACACCTTC.

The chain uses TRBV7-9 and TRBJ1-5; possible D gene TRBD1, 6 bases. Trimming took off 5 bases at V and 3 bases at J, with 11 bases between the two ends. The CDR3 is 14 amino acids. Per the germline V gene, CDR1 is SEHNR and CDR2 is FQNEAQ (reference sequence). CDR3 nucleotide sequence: TGTGCCAGCAGCCCCGGACAGCTCAATCAGCCCCAGCATTTT. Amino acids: CASSPGQLNQPQHF.

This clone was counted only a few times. This CDR3 is CASSSAGNNSPLHF. DNA of the CDR3: TGTGCCAGCAGTTCGGCAGGGAATAATTCACCCCTCCACTTT. The chain joins TRBV2 to TRBJ1-6, with D possibly matching TRBD1 (5 bases). The CDR3 has 14 amino acids. The V end was cut by 5 bases, the J end by 5 bases, with 10 bases between. Germline V gives CDR1 SNHLY, CDR2 FYNNEI.

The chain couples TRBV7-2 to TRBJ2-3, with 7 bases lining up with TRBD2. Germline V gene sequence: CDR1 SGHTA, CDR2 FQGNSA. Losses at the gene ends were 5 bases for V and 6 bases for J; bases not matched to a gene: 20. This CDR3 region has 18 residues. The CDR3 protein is CASSRSIAAGSGVDTQYF. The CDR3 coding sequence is TGTGCCAGCAGCCGGAGTATTGCAGCGGGAAGCGGTGTGGATACGCAGTATTTT.

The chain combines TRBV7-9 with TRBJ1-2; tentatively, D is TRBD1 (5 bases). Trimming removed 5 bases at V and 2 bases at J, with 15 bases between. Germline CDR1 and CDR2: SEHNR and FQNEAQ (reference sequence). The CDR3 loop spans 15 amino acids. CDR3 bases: TGTGCCAGCAGCCCCCCCTCGGGGGGGAACTATGGCTACACCTTC. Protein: CASSPPSGGNYGYTF.

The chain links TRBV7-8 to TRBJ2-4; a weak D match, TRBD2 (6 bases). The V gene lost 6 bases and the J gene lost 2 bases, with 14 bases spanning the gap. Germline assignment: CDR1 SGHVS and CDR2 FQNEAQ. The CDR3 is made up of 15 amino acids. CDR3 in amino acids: CASSPLGLTKNIQYF. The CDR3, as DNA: TGTGCCAGCAGTCCATTGGGACTTACCAAAAACATTCAGTACTTC.

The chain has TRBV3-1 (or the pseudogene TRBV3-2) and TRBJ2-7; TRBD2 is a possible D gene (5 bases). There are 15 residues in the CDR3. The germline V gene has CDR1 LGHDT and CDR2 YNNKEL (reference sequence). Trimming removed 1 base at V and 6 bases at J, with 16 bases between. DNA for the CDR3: TGTGCCAGCAGCCAAGCAGCGGTTACCCGGCTCGAGCAGTACTTC. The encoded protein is CASSQAAVTRLEQYF.

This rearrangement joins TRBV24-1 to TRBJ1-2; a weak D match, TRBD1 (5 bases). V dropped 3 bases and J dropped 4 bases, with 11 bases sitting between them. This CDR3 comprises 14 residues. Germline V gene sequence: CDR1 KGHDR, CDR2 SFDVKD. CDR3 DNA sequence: TGTGCCACCAGTGATCAGACAGCTTTCTATGGCTACACCTTC. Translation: CATSDQTAFYGYTF.

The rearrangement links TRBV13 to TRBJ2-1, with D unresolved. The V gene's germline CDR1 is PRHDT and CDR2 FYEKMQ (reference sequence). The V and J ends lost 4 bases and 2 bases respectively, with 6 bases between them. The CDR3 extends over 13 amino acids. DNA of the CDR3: TGTGCCAGCAGCTCCGGTCCCTACAATGAGCAGTTCTTC. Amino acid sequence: CASSSGPYNEQFF.

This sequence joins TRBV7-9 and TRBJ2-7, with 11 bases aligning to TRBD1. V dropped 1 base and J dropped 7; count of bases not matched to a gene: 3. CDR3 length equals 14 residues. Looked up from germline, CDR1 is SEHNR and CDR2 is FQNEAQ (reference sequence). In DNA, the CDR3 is TGTGCCAGCAGCTTAGGGACAGGGGGCGAAGAGCAGTACTTC. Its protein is CASSLGTGGEEQYF.

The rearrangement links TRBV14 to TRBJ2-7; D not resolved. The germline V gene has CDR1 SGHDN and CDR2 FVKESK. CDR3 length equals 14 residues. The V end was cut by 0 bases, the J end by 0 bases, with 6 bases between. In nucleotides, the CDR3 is TGTGCCAGCAGCCAAGAAGCTTTCTCCTACGAGCAGTACTTC. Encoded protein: CASSQEAFSYEQYF.

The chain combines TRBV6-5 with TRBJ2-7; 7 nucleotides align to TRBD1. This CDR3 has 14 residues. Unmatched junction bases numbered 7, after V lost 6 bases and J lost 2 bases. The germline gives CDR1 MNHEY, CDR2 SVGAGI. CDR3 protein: CASSPTGTTYEQYF. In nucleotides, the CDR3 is TGTGCCAGCAGCCCGACAGGGACCACCTACGAGCAGTACTTC.

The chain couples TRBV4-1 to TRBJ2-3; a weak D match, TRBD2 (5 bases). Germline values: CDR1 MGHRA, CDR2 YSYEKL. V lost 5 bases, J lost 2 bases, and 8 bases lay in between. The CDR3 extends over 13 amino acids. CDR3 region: CASSIAITDTQYF. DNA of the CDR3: TGCGCCAGCAGCATAGCGATCACAGATACGCAGTATTTT.

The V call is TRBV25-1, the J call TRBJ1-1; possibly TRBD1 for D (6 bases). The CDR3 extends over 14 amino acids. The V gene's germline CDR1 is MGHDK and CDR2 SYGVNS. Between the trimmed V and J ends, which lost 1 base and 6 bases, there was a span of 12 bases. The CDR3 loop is CASSESGGRAEAFF. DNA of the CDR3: TGTGCCAGCAGTGAATCCGGGGGGCGGGCTGAAGCTTTCTTT.

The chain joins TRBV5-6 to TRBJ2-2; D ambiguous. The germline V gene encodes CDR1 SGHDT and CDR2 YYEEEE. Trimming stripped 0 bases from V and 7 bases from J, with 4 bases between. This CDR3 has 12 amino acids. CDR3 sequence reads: CASSLVFGELFF. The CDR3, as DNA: TGTGCCAGCAGCTTGGTCTTCGGGGAGCTGTTTTTT.

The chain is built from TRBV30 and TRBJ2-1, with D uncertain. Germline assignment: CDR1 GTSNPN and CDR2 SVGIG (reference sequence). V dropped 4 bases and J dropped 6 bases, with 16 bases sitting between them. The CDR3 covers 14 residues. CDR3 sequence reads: CAWTLFGSSNEQFF. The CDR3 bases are TGTGCCTGGACCCTGTTTGGGTCTAGCAATGAGCAGTTCTTC.

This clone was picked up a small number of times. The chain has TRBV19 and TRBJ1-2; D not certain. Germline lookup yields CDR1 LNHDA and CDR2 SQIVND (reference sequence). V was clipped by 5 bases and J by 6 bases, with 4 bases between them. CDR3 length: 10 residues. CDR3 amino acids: CASSSDGYTF. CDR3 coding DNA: TGTGCCAGTAGTTCCGATGGCTACACCTTC.